Listed below are T cell receptor beta chains from one sample, sequenced in a study of vaccination effects on CD4 cells after COVID-19. What these receptors recognize is not known. Measured with immunoSEQ multiplex PCR; TCRdb has only the in-frame clones, and not every one. Of 60,000 to 65,000 clones detected, over 70% appear once; the ten largest clones hold roughly 3.5%. The sample in question was CD4+ T cells from PBMCs cultured with HCoV-OC43 spike peptides, obtained before COVID-19 vaccination. These receptors all stem from a human donor who received a COVID-19 vaccine. The CDR3 runs from the conserved cysteine through the conserved F or W. D genes are given only for firm matches. Not all rows give a size; the values are once, few, many and, for expanded clones, a class.

>TRBV12-3/TRBV12-4|NA|TRBJ2-1|NA
CASSLGAAWEQFF
TGTGCCAGCAGTTTGGGCGCGGCATGGGAGCAGTTCTTC
>TRBV7-2|TRBD1|TRBJ2-1|NA
CASSLVGGPDGREQFF
TGTGCCAGCAGCCTCGTAGGGGGCCCCGACGGCAGGGAGCAGTTCTTC
>TRBV12-3/TRBV12-4|NA|TRBJ1-4|NA
CASSSEEGEKLFF
TGTGCCAGCAGCTCAGAGGAGGGGGAAAAACTGTTTTTT
>TRBV7-8|NA|TRBJ1-5|NA
CASSPQSGRVNQPQHF
TGTGCCAGCAGCCCCCAATCGGGGCGCGTCAATCAGCCCCAGCATTTT
>TRBV5-1|NA|TRBJ2-5|NA
CASSPQTDSETQYF
TGCGCCAGCAGCCCACAAACGGACAGTGAGACCCAGTACTTC
>TRBV2|TRBD1|TRBJ1-2|NA
CASSGQGSGYTF
TGTGCCAGCAGCGGACAGGGTTCGGGCTACACCTTC
>TRBV24-1|NA|TRBJ1-2|NA
CATSDLGFYGYTF
TGTGCCACCAGTGATTTGGGGTTTTATGGCTACACCTTC
>TRBV19|TRBD1|TRBJ1-5|NA
CASTDRAYSNQPQHF
TGTGCCAGTACGGACAGGGCCTATAGCAATCAGCCCCAGCATTTT
>TRBV3-1/TRBV3-2|NA|TRBJ2-3|NA
CASSQLMGNTQYF
TGTGCCAGCAGCCAACTAATGGGGAATACGCAGTATTTT
>TRBV6-5|NA|TRBJ1-5|NA
CASSPTGVGNQPQHF
TGTGCCAGCAGCCCGACGGGGGTTGGCAATCAGCCCCAGCATTTT
>TRBV2|TRBD1|TRBJ1-1|once
CASSATGDRTEAFF
TGTGCCAGCAGTGCTACAGGGGACCGTACTGAAGCTTTCTTT
>TRBV7-8|NA|TRBJ1-6|once
CASSLTGPGYNSPLHF
TGTGCCAGCAGCCTGACCGGACCAGGCTATAATTCACCCCTCCACTTT
>TRBV6-4|TRBD1|TRBJ2-1|NA
CASSDRDRGNEQFF
TGTGCCAGCAGTGATCGGGACAGGGGAAATGAGCAGTTCTTC
>TRBV7-2|NA|TRBJ1-2|NA
CASSLAGNYGYTF
TGTGCCAGCAGCTTGGCCGGGAACTATGGCTACACCTTC
>TRBV5-5|TRBD1|TRBJ1-4|NA
CASSLQGANEKLFF
TGTGCCAGCAGCTTGCAGGGGGCTAATGAAAAACTGTTTTTT
>TRBV5-1|TRBD2|TRBJ2-3|NA
CASSPGTSGVDTQYF
TGCGCCAGCAGCCCAGGGACTAGCGGGGTAGATACGCAGTATTTT
>TRBV3-1/TRBV3-2|NA|TRBJ1-1|NA
CASSQGGGRNTEAFF
TGTGCCAGCAGCCAAGGTGGAGGGAGGAACACTGAAGCTTTCTTT
>TRBV7-8|NA|TRBJ1-6|NA
CATRGQSYNSPLHF
TGTGCCACCCGGGGGCAATCCTATAATTCACCCCTCCACTTT
>TRBV9|TRBD1|TRBJ1-3|once
CASSVGQGAMNTIYF
TGTGCCAGCAGCGTAGGACAGGGGGCGATGAACACCATATATTTT
>TRBV29-1|NA|TRBJ1-5|NA
CSVRYTGTSSNQPQHF
TGCAGCGTCCGATACACAGGGACCTCTAGCAATCAGCCCCAGCATTTT
>TRBV9|TRBD2|TRBJ2-3|NA
CASSAGTSGADTQYF
TGTGCCAGCAGCGCAGGGACTAGCGGCGCAGATACGCAGTATTTT
>TRBV7-3|NA|TRBJ1-5|NA
CASSSIDGPPGSNQPQHF
TGTGCCAGCAGCTCCATCGACGGACCTCCTGGGAGCAATCAGCCCCAGCATTTT
>TRBV10-3|NA|TRBJ2-6|NA
CAIRDTSGANVLTF
TGTGCCATCAGGGACACCTCTGGGGCCAACGTCCTGACTTTC
>TRBV5-6|NA|TRBJ2-2|NA
CASSLGPGFDTGELFF
TGTGCCAGCAGCTTGGGGCCGGGGTTCGACACCGGGGAGCTGTTTTTT
>TRBV7-2|NA|TRBJ1-2|NA
CASSPGGGTHGYTF
TGTGCCAGCAGCCCGGGGGGAGGGACCCATGGCTACACCTTC
>TRBV5-1|NA|TRBJ1-2|NA
CASSLVRGKTDGYTF
TGCGCCAGCAGCTTGGTAAGGGGGAAAACGGATGGCTACACCTTC
>TRBV19|NA|TRBJ1-5|few
CASRGLPNSNQPQHF
TGTGCCAGTCGGGGCCTCCCTAATAGCAATCAGCCCCAGCATTTT
>TRBV6-6|NA|TRBJ1-1|few
CASIRQLNTEAFF
TGTGCCAGCATAAGGCAACTGAACACTGAAGCTTTCTTT
>TRBV9|TRBD1|TRBJ1-4|NA
CASSPTGIGEKLFF
TGTGCCAGCAGCCCGACAGGGATCGGCGAAAAACTGTTTTTT
>TRBV30|NA|TRBJ2-5|NA
CAWSVLWGEETQYF
TGTGCCTGGAGTGTACTATGGGGGGAAGAGACCCAGTACTTC
>TRBV2|NA|TRBJ1-2|NA
CASSEQFYGYTF
TGTGCCAGCAGTGAACAGTTCTATGGCTACACCTTC
>TRBV19|NA|TRBJ1-2|few
CASSIMGQQDYGYTF
TGTGCCAGTAGTATAATGGGACAACAAGACTATGGCTACACCTTC
>TRBV19|TRBD1|TRBJ2-2|NA
CASRTGPNTGELFF
TGTGCCAGTAGGACAGGGCCGAACACCGGGGAGCTGTTTTTT
>TRBV4-3|NA|TRBJ1-6|NA
CASSQDRDPPLHF
TGCGCCAGCAGCCAAGACAGGGACCCACCCCTCCACTTT
>TRBV19|NA|TRBJ1-6|NA
CASSPRTAYNSPLHF
TGTGCCAGTAGCCCCCGGACAGCCTATAATTCACCCCTCCACTTT
>TRBV19|NA|TRBJ1-2|NA
CASSTDPGYSYTF
TGTGCCAGTAGTACAGACCCAGGGTATAGCTACACCTTC
>TRBV5-1|NA|TRBJ1-1|NA
CASSLVAGANTEAFF
TGCGCCAGCAGCTTGGTGGCAGGGGCGAACACTGAAGCTTTCTTT
>TRBV6-5|NA|TRBJ2-5|NA
CASKFQGGETQYF
TGTGCCAGCAAGTTCCAGGGAGGAGAGACCCAGTACTTC
>TRBV15|NA|TRBJ1-2|NA
CATSRVEGNYGYTF
TGTGCCACCAGCAGAGTGGAAGGCAACTATGGCTACACCTTC
>TRBV7-3|NA|TRBJ2-2|few
CASSPTRGARGELFF
TGTGCCAGCAGCCCAACAAGGGGTGCGCGGGGGGAGCTGTTTTTT
>TRBV6-5|TRBD1|TRBJ1-1|NA
CASSSWDRGTEAFF
TGTGCCAGCAGTTCCTGGGACAGGGGAACTGAAGCTTTCTTT
>TRBV6-5|TRBD1|TRBJ1-2|NA
CASRPGTAEYYGYTF
TGTGCCAGCAGGCCCGGGACAGCGGAATACTATGGCTACACCTTC
>TRBV28|TRBD1|TRBJ1-6|NA
CASSQSGTGNNSPLHF
TGTGCCAGCAGTCAATCCGGGACAGGGAATAATTCACCCCTCCACTTT
>TRBV5-5|TRBD1|TRBJ1-5|NA
CASTWTGGNQPQHF
TGTGCCAGCACCTGGACAGGGGGCAATCAGCCCCAGCATTTT
>TRBV19|NA|TRBJ1-1|NA
CASTHLKNTEAFF
TGTGCCAGTACCCATCTAAAGAACACTGAAGCTTTCTTT
>TRBV5-1|NA|TRBJ2-1|NA
CASSLSGGWDVNEQFF
TGCGCCAGCAGCTTGAGTGGGGGGTGGGACGTCAATGAGCAGTTCTTC
>TRBV28|TRBD1|TRBJ2-5|NA
CASSLWTGVETQYF
TGTGCCAGCAGTTTATGGACAGGGGTGGAGACCCAGTACTTC
>TRBV7-3|NA|TRBJ2-2|NA
CASSLSVSSNTGELFF
TGTGCCAGCAGCTTAAGCGTGAGCTCGAACACCGGGGAGCTGTTTTTT
>TRBV9|NA|TRBJ2-1|NA
CASSGRPSYNEQFF
TGTGCCAGCAGCGGCAGACCCTCCTACAATGAGCAGTTCTTC
>TRBV6-2/TRBV6-3|NA|TRBJ1-5|NA
CASSYAGLSQPQHF
TGTGCCAGCAGTTATGCAGGGTTATCTCAGCCCCAGCATTTT
>TRBV5-1|NA|TRBJ1-2|NA
CASSLDGSDYGYTF
TGCGCCAGCAGCTTGGATGGGTCGGACTATGGCTACACCTTC
>TRBV5-1|NA|TRBJ2-5|NA
CASSSSAVNQETQYF
TGCGCCAGCAGCTCCTCGGCGGTGAACCAAGAGACCCAGTACTTC
>TRBV5-1|TRBD1|TRBJ2-2|once
CASSLEVGTGTGELFF
TGCGCCAGCAGCTTGGAAGTAGGGACAGGGACCGGGGAGCTGTTTTTT
>TRBV2|NA|TRBJ1-5|few
CASSAYLQVDQPQHF
TGTGCCAGCAGCGCATATCTTCAGGTCGATCAGCCCCAGCATTTT
>TRBV12-5|NA|TRBJ1-1|NA
CASGFLAGQLNTEAFF
TGTGCTAGTGGTTTCCTTGCGGGACAATTGAACACTGAAGCTTTCTTT
>TRBV5-6|NA|TRBJ2-3|once
CASSSWAGSTQYF
TGTGCCAGCAGCTCATGGGCCGGAAGTACGCAGTATTTT
>TRBV5-1|TRBD2|TRBJ2-3|NA
CASSLQTSGGLDTQYF
TGCGCCAGCAGCCTACAGACTAGCGGGGGGTTAGATACGCAGTATTTT
>TRBV19|TRBD2|TRBJ2-5|NA
CASSIVPGLAGETQYF
TGTGCCAGTAGTATAGTGCCGGGACTAGCGGGAGAGACCCAGTACTTC
>TRBV5-1|NA|TRBJ2-5|NA
CASSYLLRNQETQYF
TGCGCCAGCAGCTACCTTTTGCGGAACCAAGAGACCCAGTACTTC
>TRBV12-3/TRBV12-4|NA|TRBJ1-5|NA
CASRQGSDQPQHF
TGTGCCAGCAGACAGGGCTCGGATCAGCCCCAGCATTTT